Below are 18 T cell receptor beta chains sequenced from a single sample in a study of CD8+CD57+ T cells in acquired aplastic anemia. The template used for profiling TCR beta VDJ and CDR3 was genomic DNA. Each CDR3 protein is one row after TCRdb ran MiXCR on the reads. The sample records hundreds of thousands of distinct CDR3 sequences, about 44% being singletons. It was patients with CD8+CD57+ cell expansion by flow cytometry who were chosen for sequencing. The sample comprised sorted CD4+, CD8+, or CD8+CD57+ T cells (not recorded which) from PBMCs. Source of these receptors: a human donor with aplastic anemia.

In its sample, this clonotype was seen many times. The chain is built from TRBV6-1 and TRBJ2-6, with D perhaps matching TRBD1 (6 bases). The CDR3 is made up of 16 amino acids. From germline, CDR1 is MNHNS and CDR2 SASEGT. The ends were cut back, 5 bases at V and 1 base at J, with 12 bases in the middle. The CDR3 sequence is CASSKETGSGANVLTF. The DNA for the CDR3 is TGTGCCAGCAGTAAAGAAACAGGGTCTGGGGCCAACGTCCTGACTTTC.

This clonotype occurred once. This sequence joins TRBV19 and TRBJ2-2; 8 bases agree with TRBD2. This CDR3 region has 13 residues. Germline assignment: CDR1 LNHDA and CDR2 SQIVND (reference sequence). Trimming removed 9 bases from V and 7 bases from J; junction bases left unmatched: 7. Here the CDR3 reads CASTGLGGGELFF. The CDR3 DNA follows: TGTGCCAGCACGGGACTAGGAGGCGGGGAGCTGTTTTTT.

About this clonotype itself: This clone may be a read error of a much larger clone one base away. CDR3 coding DNA: TGTGCCGGGGGACGTATGCTCAATCAGCCCCAGCATTTT. This encodes CAGGRMLNQPQHF. This sequence joins TRBV6-4 and TRBJ1-5, with a weak D call TRBD1 (5 bases). From germline, CDR1 is MRHNA and CDR2 SNTAGT. This CDR3 is 13 amino acids long. V gave up 11 bases and J gave up 3 bases, with 14 bases separating them.

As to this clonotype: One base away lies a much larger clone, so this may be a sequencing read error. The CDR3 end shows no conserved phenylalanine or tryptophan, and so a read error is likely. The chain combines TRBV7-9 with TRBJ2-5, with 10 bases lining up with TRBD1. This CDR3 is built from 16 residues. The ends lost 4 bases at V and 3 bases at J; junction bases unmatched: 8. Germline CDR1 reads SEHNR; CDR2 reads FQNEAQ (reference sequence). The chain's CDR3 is CASSSSGTGVKETQYL. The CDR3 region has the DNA TGTGCCAGCAGCTCATCCGGGACAGGGGTCAAAGAGACCCAGTACCTC.

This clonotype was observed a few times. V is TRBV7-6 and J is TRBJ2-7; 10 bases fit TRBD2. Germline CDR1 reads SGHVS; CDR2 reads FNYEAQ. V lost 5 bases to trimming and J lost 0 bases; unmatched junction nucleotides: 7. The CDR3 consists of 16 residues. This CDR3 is CASSGKRGGSSYEQYF. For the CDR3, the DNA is TGTGCCAGCAGCGGAAAGCGGGGGGGTAGCTCCTACGAGCAGTACTTC.

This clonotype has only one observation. The CDR3 DNA reads as TGTGCCAGCAGTTTAGCCGGGTTCCCCCACTTT. Translating it yields CASSLAGFPHF. J is TRBJ1-6 and V is TRBV12-3 or TRBV12-4; unclear D gene. CDR3 length: 11 amino acids. V was shortened by 0 bases and J by 18 bases, with 9 bases between the two germline ends.

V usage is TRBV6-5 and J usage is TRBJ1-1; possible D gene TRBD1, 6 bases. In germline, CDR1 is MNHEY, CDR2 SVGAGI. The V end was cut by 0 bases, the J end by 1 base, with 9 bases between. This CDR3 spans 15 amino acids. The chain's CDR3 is CASSYSARGNTEAFF. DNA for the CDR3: TGTGCCAGCAGTTACTCGGCCAGGGGGAACACTGAAGCTTTCTTT.

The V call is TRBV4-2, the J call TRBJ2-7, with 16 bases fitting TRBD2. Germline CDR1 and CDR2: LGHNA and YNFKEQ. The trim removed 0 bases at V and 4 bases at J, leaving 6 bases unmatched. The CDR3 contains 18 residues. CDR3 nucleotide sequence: TGTGCCAGCAGCCAAGACGGGACTAGCGGGAGGGAGAGGTACGAGCAGTACTTC. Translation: CASSQDGTSGRERYEQYF.

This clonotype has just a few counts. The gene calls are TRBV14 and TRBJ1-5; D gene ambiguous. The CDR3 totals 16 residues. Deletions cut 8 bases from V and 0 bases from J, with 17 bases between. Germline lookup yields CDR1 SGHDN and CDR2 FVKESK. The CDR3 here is CASANGGLYSNQPQHF. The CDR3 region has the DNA TGTGCCAGCGCAAACGGAGGGCTTTATAGCAATCAGCCCCAGCATTTT.

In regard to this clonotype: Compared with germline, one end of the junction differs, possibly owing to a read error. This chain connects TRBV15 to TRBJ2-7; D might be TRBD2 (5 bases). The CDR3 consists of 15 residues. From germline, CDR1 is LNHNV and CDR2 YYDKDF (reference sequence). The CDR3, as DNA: TGTGCCACCAGAAGAGGGAAGGGAGCCTCCTACGAGCAGTACTTC. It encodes CATRRGKGASYEQYF.

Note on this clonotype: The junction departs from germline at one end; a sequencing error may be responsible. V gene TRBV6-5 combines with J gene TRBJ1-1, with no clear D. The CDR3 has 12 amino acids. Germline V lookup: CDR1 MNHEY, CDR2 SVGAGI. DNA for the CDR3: TGTGCCAGCAGCCCCGGGAGCACTGAAGCTCTCTTT. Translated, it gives CASSPGSTEALF.

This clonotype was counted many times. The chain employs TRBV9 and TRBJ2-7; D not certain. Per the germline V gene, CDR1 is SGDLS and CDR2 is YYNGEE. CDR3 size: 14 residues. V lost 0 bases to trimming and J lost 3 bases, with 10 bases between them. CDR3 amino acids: CASSVGERVYEQYF. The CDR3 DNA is TGTGCCAGCAGCGTAGGCGAACGAGTCTACGAGCAGTACTTC.

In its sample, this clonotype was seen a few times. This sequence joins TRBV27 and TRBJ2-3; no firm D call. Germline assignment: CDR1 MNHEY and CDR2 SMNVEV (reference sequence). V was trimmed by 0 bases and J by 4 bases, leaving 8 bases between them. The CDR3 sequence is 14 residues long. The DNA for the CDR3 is TGTGCCAGCAGTTTATCGCTACGACCAGATACGCAGTATTTT. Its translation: CASSLSLRPDTQYF.

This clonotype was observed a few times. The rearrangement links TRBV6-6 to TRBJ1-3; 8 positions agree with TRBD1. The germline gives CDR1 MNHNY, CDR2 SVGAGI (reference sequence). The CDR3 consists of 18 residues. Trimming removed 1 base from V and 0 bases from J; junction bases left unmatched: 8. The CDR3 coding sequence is TGTGCCAGCAGTTACTGGCAGACAGGGGATCCCTCTGGAAACACCATATATTTT. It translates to CASSYWQTGDPSGNTIYF.

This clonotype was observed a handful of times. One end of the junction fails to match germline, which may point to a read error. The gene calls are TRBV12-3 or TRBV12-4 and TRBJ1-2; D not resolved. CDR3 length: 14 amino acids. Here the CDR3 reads CASSLVAGLHGYTF. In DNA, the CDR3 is TGTGCCAGCAGCTTAGTGGCGGGTTTGCATGGCTACACCTTC.

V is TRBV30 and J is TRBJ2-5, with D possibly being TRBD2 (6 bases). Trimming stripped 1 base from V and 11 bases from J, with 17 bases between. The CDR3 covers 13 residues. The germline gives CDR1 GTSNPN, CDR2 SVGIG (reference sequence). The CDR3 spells CAWSGGLTGEQYF. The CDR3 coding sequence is TGTGCCTGGAGTGGGGGACTTACTGGTGAGCAGTACTTC.

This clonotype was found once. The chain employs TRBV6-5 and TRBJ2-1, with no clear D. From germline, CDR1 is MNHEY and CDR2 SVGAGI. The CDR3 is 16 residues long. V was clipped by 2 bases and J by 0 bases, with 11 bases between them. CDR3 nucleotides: TGTGCCAGCAGTTACGGGTTCTCGAGCTCCTACAATGAGCAGTTCTTC. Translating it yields CASSYGFSSSYNEQFF.

CDR3 in amino acids: CASRPGGGYQETQYF. The CDR3 region has the DNA TGTGCCAGCAGGCCAGGGGGTGGGTACCAAGAGACCCAGTACTTC. The rearrangement joins TRBV11-2 to TRBJ2-5; 7 bases agree with TRBD1. The V gene's germline CDR1 is SGHAT and CDR2 FQNNGV. The length of the CDR3 is 15 residues. V was clipped by 6 bases and J by 0 bases; unmatched bases: 7.